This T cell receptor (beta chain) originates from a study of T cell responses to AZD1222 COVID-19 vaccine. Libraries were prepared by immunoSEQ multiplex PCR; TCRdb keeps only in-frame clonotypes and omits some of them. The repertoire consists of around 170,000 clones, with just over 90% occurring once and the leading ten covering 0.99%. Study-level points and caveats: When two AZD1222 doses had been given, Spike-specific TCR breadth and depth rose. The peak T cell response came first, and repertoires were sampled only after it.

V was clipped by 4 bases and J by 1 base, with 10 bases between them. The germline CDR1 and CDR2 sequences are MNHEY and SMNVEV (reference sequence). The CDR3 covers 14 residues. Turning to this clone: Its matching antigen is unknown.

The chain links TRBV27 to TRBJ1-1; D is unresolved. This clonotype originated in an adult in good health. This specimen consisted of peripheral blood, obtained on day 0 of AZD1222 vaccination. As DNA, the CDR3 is TGTGCCAGCAGTTCCTATACAGAGAACACTGAAGCTTTCTTT. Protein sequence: CASSSYTENTEAFF.